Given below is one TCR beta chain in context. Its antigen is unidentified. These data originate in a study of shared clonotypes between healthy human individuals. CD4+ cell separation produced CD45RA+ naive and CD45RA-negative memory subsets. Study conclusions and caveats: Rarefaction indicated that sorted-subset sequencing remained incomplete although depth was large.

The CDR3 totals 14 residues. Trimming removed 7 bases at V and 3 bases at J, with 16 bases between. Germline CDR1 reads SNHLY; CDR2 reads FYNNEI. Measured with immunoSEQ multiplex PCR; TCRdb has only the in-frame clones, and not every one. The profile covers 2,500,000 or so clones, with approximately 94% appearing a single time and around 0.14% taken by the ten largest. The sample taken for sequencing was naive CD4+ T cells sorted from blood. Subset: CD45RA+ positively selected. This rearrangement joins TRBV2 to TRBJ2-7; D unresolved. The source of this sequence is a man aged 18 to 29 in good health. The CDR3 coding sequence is TGTGCCAGCAACCTTGGACGGTCTAACTACGAGCAGTACTTC. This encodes CASNLGRSNYEQYF.